This TCR beta chain was captured in a study of blood T cell repertoires in COVID-19. About the study: The study drew acute and convalescent COVID-19 samples from the United States, Italy and Spain.

This CDR3 contains 15 residues. The V gene's germline CDR1 is MNHEY and CDR2 SMNVEV (reference sequence). Between the trimmed V and J ends, which lost 3 bases and 0 bases, there was a span of 11 bases. Sequencing used immunoSEQ multiplex PCR; TCRdb keeps in-frame clones, though not all of them. The sample yields 300,000 to 350,000 clones, roughly 86% seen once. The genes are TRBV27 and TRBJ1-2; the D gene is possibly TRBD1 (6 bases). Sequenced input: PBMCs or T cells enriched from blood (not recorded which). The source of this sequence is a woman in her late teens or twenties who had recovered from COVID-19. The CDR3 here is CASSFGGAPNYGYTF. Here the CDR3 DNA reads TGTGCCAGCAGTTTTGGGGGGGCGCCTAACTATGGCTACACCTTC.